This T cell receptor (beta chain) was observed in a study of blood T cells in healthy people across ages. Notes on the study in general: Naive and antigen-experienced cells were not separated, limiting conclusive comparison. Considered underestimates were the diversity estimates obtained from one million T cells.

Primed by a sample-barcoded 5' primer and a J-beta primer mix, a second PCR proceeded for 7 to 11 cycles. TCRdb independently ran MiXCR on the 5' RACE reads; one entry per CDR3 protein. This sample has some 800,000 distinct CDR3 sequences, with more than 40% found just once. The CDR3 extends over 15 amino acids. Trimming left V 6 bases short and J 7 bases short, with 21 bases between. In its sample, this clonotype was seen many times. Its antigen is unknown. V usage is TRBV12-3 or TRBV12-4 and J usage is TRBJ2-5, with D possibly being TRBD1 or TRBD2 (5 bases each). This clonotype originated in a man aged 55 to 70 in good health. The source material was blood. CDR3 nucleotide sequence: TGTGCCAGCAGCTCACCTAATCAGGGAGAGGGGACCCAGTACTTC. Translating gives CASSSPNQGEGTQYF.